The present T cell receptor beta chain was sequenced within a study of blood T cells in healthy people across ages. Points from the study as a whole: A roughly linear fall in TCR beta diversity per million T cells was seen with increasing age.

The CDR3 covers 15 residues. Germline CDR1 reads DFQATT; CDR2 reads SNEGSKA (reference sequence). The V and J ends lost 3 bases and 3 bases respectively, with 15 bases between them. Combining a sample-barcoded 5' primer with a J-beta primer mix, a second PCR ran for about 7 to 11 cycles. Template switching added a 12-random-nucleotide identifier to every cDNA molecule. TCRdb passed the 5' RACE reads through MiXCR, listing each CDR3 protein once. This sample yields about 970,000 distinct CDR3 sequences, of which roughly half are seen a single time; around 21% belongs to the top ten. On this clonotype: Its matching antigen is unknown.

This TCR was sampled from a woman in her sixties in good health. Sequencing was carried out using blood. The V call is TRBV20-1, the J call TRBJ2-1; D ambiguous. CDR3 region: CSARALVPNYNEQFF. CDR3 in DNA: TGCAGTGCTAGGGCTCTAGTACCAAACTACAATGAGCAGTTCTTC.